This T cell receptor beta chain emerged from a study of vaccination effects on CD4 cells after COVID-19. Comment on this clone: Its specificity is not known.

Whole-study findings and limits: Marked contraction was observed in infection-induced and vaccine-induced clones late after vaccination.

Here immunoSEQ multiplex PCR was the method, and the copy in TCRdb shows in-frame clones only, minus some. This repertoire shows around 20,000 clones, approximately 63% found once; its top ten account for around 17%. Germline CDR1 reads KGHDR; CDR2 reads SFDVKD. Trimming at V came to 2 bases and at J to 4 bases, leaving 3 bases not matched to a gene. CDR3 length equals 14 residues. Before sequencing took place, the ViraFEST assay used viral peptide pools to expand antigen-specific CD4+ T cells. It was after 10 days of culture that CD4+ T cells were isolated. No vaccinee had earlier SARS-CoV-2 infection, and nucleocapsid antibodies were negative. Wells containing a few million PBMC each were cultured with about 9.4 IU/ml IL-2 and about 10 ug/ml peptides. Days 3 and 7 saw half the medium replaced with IL-2 medium.

V and J are TRBV24-1 and TRBJ1-2; 7 nucleotides align to TRBD1. This clonotype was sampled from a human donor who received a COVID-19 vaccine. The sequenced sample was CD4+ T cells from PBMCs cultured with HCoV-229E spike peptides, obtained before COVID-19 vaccination. The CDR3 protein is CATSDSRTGYGYTF. The CDR3 bases are TGTGCCACCAGTGATTCCCGGACAGGCTATGGCTACACCTTC.